By share, the clone carrying this T cell receptor (beta chain) ranks as medium-sized. Its antigen remains unidentified. The data originate from a study of CXCR4 blockade with PD-1 therapy in pancreatic cancer. Findings of the study overall: Tumor clonality averaged about 0.14 versus 0.05 in healthy blood, not predicting survival. Without paired alpha-beta data, shared specificity of dominant clones is unconfirmed. Clone frequency correlated with its number of distinct nucleotide rearrangements.

This table comes from immunoSEQ multiplex PCR, and its TCRdb copy is limited to in-frame clones, with some not included. The sample has 2,500 to 3,500 clones; 39% are singletons. The CDR3 sequence is 17 residues long. V shed 6 bases, J shed 7 bases, and the junction held 12 bases outside the gene matches. Patients who provided the archived tumor blocks had not received neoadjuvant therapy before surgery. The sequence was obtained from a human donor with pancreatic ductal adenocarcinoma. The sequenced material came from tumor tissue. The genes are TRBV23-1 and TRBJ2-7; 16 nucleotides align to TRBD2. TRBV23-1 is known as an ORF, though its function is uncertain. The CDR3 loop reads CASSPGTSGGAYQEQYF. DNA for the CDR3: TGCGCCAGCAGCCCAGGGACTAGCGGGGGGGCCTATCAAGAGCAGTACTTC.